The 5 T cell receptor beta chains below come from one sample, sequenced in a study of T cells in Graves' hyperthyroidism and ophthalmopathy. Amplification of TCR beta CDR3 regions was performed using RNA transcripts as template. First-round RT-PCR of the TCR CDR3 relied on the HTBI primer set. TCRdb re-derived calls from the multiplex PCR reads in MiXCR, one entry per CDR3 protein. Among under 650,000 distinct CDR3 sequences listed, about a sixth were seen once. Specimen: blood. The receptor set was obtained from a woman in her 30s with Graves' hyperthyroidism.

This clonotype was observed a few times. V and J are TRBV24-1 and TRBJ2-5; TRBD1 might be the D (6 bases). Trimming stripped 4 bases from V and 5 bases from J, with 13 bases between. This CDR3 is 14 amino acids long. In germline, CDR1 is KGHDR, CDR2 SFDVKD. CDR3 DNA: TGTGCCACCAGTGAACCTCAGGGACACGAGACCCAGTACTTC. It codes for CATSEPQGHETQYF.

The chain combines TRBV5-1 with TRBJ2-3; 7 bases fit TRBD2. The germline V gene encodes CDR1 SGHRS and CDR2 YFSETQ. J was trimmed by 1 base and V by 4 bases; bases with no gene match: 6. The CDR3 spans 15 residues. CDR3 DNA sequence: TGCGCCAGCAGCCCAGGACTAGTTGGCACAGATACGCAGTATTTT. Amino acids: CASSPGLVGTDTQYF.

The V call is TRBV19, the J call TRBJ1-5; D is perhaps TRBD1 (6 bases). The germline V gene encodes CDR1 LNHDA and CDR2 SQIVND (reference sequence). The CDR3 is 15 residues long. The V end was cut by 5 bases, the J end by 4 bases, with 15 bases between. CDR3 loop: CASSPQGMSNQPQHF. CDR3 coding DNA: TGTGCCAGTAGTCCACAGGGCATGAGTAATCAGCCCCAGCATTTT. Drawing the rest from reference TRBV19 and TRBJ1-5, the complete variable domain is DGGITQSPKYLFRKEGQNVTLSCEQNLNHDAMYWYRQDPGQGLRLIYYSQIVNDFQKGDIAEGYSVSREKKESFPLTVTSAQKNPTAFYLCASSPQGMSNQPQHFGDGTRLSIL.

The chain couples TRBV9 to TRBJ1-3, with TRBD1 identical over 8 bases. V lost 2 bases to trimming and J lost 4 bases; unmatched junction nucleotides: 8. CDR3 length equals 16 residues. From germline, CDR1 is SGDLS and CDR2 YYNGEE. Written as DNA, the CDR3 is TGTGCCAGCAGCGTTCTACAGGGGGGTCCCGGAAACACCATATATTTT. It codes for CASSVLQGGPGNTIYF.

The chain couples TRBV5-4 to TRBJ1-2; D is undetermined. V was cut by 4 bases and J by 5 bases, with 21 bases left in between. Per germline, CDR1 SGHNT and CDR2 YYREEE (reference sequence). The CDR3 has 16 residues. The CDR3 is CASSLPGGLLPYGYTF. The CDR3 coding sequence is TGTGCCAGCAGCCTACCCGGCGGGCTTTTACCTTATGGCTACACCTTC.